This TCR beta chain stems from a study of blood T cell repertoires in COVID-19. Sequencing was performed with immunoSEQ multiplex PCR; in TCRdb, only in-frame clones are kept and a portion is missing. This table has more than 85,000 clones, more than 70% appearing once. The CDR3 has 15 residues. V was pared by 1 base and J by 2 bases, with 10 bases between. CDR1 and CDR2 (germline): LGHDT, YNNKEL (reference sequence). The receptor was derived from a human donor in a cohort sampled during active COVID-19. The sequenced sample consisted of peripheral blood. The chain employs TRBV3-1 (or the pseudogene TRBV3-2) and TRBJ2-3, with no clear D. CDR3 in amino acids: CASSQATRYTDTQYF. CDR3 sequence (DNA): TGTGCCAGCAGCCAAGCAACCAGGTACACAGATACGCAGTATTTT.